The 16 T cell receptor beta chains given below trace back to one sample, sequenced in a study of T cells in Graves' hyperthyroidism and ophthalmopathy. Regions amplified from RNA transcripts were the TCR beta CDR3 regions. Carried out on the TCR CDR3, a first-round RT-PCR used the HTBI primer set. TCRdb itself ran the multiplex PCR reads through MiXCR, one entry per CDR3 protein. The sample records roughly 740,000 distinct CDR3 sequences, approximately 16% being singletons. The sample comprised blood. These TCRs come from a man aged 18 to 29 with Graves' hyperthyroidism.

A few counts support this clonotype. V gene TRBV27 combines with J gene TRBJ1-5; 8 bases match TRBD1. The CDR3 runs to 15 residues. Trimming removed 4 bases from V and 3 bases from J; junction bases left unmatched: 5. Looked up from germline, CDR1 is MNHEY and CDR2 is SMNVEV (reference sequence). This CDR3 is CASSSGQGPNQPQHF. The CDR3 coding sequence is TGTGCCAGCAGTTCCGGACAGGGCCCCAATCAGCCCCAGCATTTT.

The chain carries TRBV7-2 and TRBJ2-1, with 14 bases that match TRBD2. Germline assignment: CDR1 SGHTA and CDR2 FQGNSA. There are 15 residues in the CDR3. Trimming cost V 1 base and J 12 bases; bases outside gene matches: 5. As DNA, the CDR3 is TGTGCCAGCAGCTTAGGGGGACTAGCGGGAGTCGGGCAGTTCTTC. This encodes CASSLGGLAGVGQFF. Full variable domain (missing parts from reference TRBV7-2 and TRBJ2-1): GAGVSQSPSNKVTEKGKDVELRCDPISGHTALYWYRQSLGQGLEFLIYFQGNSAPDKSGLPSDRFSAERTGGSVSTLTIQRTQQEDSAVYLCASSLGGLAGVGQFFGPGTRLTVL.

The chain carries TRBV20-1 and TRBJ2-3, with D possibly matching TRBD2 (6 bases). This CDR3 spans 16 amino acids. CDR1 is DFQATT and CDR2 is SNEGSKA in the germline V gene (reference sequence). V lost 3 bases to trimming and J lost 1 base, with 17 bases between them. The CDR3 is CSASPGLPARTDTQYF. The DNA for the CDR3 is TGCAGTGCTAGCCCGGGACTCCCAGCCCGCACAGATACGCAGTATTTT.

This clonotype has ten or more counts. The chain is built from TRBV20-1 and TRBJ2-7; 7 positions match TRBD1. This CDR3 has 12 amino acids. Germline CDR1 is DFQATT and CDR2 is SNEGSKA (reference sequence). V lost 5 bases and J lost 2; bases outside the gene matches: 3. This CDR3 is CSAGDSTYEQYF. CDR3 DNA: TGCAGTGCTGGGGACAGTACCTACGAGCAGTACTTC.

This clonotype was observed many times. V usage is TRBV28 and J usage is TRBJ2-2, with TRBD1 matching 7 bases. V gave up 5 bases and J gave up 2 bases; unmatched junction bases: 5. The CDR3 covers 15 residues. CDR1 is MDHEN, CDR2 SYDVKM, per germline. Written as DNA, the CDR3 is TGTGCCAGCAGTAAGACAGGGATAAACACCGGGGAGCTGTTTTTT. Its translation: CASSKTGINTGELFF.

This rearrangement joins TRBV29-1 to TRBJ2-3, with 9 bases lining up with TRBD1. The CDR3 is 14 amino acids. Unmatched junction bases numbered 2, after V lost 2 bases and J lost 2 bases. Germline loops: CDR1 SQVTM, CDR2 ANQGSEA. The CDR3 loop is CSVERTGVTDTQYF. The CDR3 nucleotides read TGCAGCGTTGAAAGGACAGGGGTCACAGATACGCAGTATTTT.

Many counts were recorded for this clonotype. The genes are TRBV12-3 or TRBV12-4 and TRBJ2-7; no reliable D call. V gave up 2 bases and J gave up 0 bases, with 8 bases separating them. The CDR3 is 14 amino acids. In nucleotides, the CDR3 is TGTGCCAGCAGTTTATCAGCCTACTCCTACGAGCAGTACTTC. It yields the protein CASSLSAYSYEQYF.

The chain employs TRBV11-1 and TRBJ2-7, with 9 bases aligning to TRBD1. V shed 10 bases and J 3 bases; nucleotides not matched to a gene: 4. The germline V gene encodes CDR1 SGHAT and CDR2 FQDESV (reference sequence). CDR3 length equals 12 residues. CDR3 in amino acids: CATRTGDYEQYF. The DNA of the CDR3 is TGTGCCACGCGGACAGGGGACTACGAGCAGTACTTC.

This clonotype was seen repeatedly, ten times or more. The chain joins TRBV30 to TRBJ1-2; 7 bases are a match to TRBD1. The germline V gene has CDR1 GTSNPN and CDR2 SVGIG (reference sequence). This CDR3 region has 14 residues. Trimming at V came to 0 bases and at J to 1 base, leaving 2 bases not matched to a gene. The CDR3 sequence: CAWSVTGVNYGYTF. CDR3 DNA: TGTGCCTGGAGTGTAACAGGGGTTAACTATGGCTACACCTTC.

This chain links TRBV7-9 with TRBJ2-1; maybe TRBD2 (5 bases). CDR1 SEHNR and CDR2 FQNEAQ come from the germline V gene (reference sequence). The V end lost 4 bases, the J end lost 5 bases, and 21 bases lay between the germline ends. This CDR3 spans 17 amino acids. The CDR3 here is CASSSGQSSGHDNEQFF. CDR3 in DNA: TGTGCCAGCAGCTCCGGCCAAAGCAGCGGCCATGACAATGAGCAGTTCTTC.

This clonotype showed up just a few times. The chain carries TRBV9 and TRBJ2-1; 8 bases fit TRBD2. This CDR3 is 20 amino acids long. Germline trimming cut 3 bases from V and 0 bases from J; bases unmatched to any gene: 17. Germline CDR1 is SGDLS and CDR2 is YYNGEE. CDR3 residues: CASSGPGLAGPLTSYNEQFF. The CDR3 DNA sequence: TGTGCCAGCAGCGGACCCGGGCTAGCGGGCCCCCTGACCTCCTACAATGAGCAGTTCTTC.

In this sample, this clonotype turned up many times. The chain employs TRBV12-3 or TRBV12-4 and TRBJ1-1; 7 bases fit TRBD1. Trimming at V came to 2 bases and at J to 1 base, leaving 10 bases not matched to a gene. This CDR3 spans 17 amino acids. The CDR3 sequence: CASSLISTGKKNTEAFF. The CDR3 DNA sequence: TGTGCCAGCAGTTTAATCTCGACAGGGAAGAAGAACACTGAAGCTTTCTTT.

In its sample, this clonotype was seen a few times. The chain uses TRBV5-1 and TRBJ2-1; 8 nucleotides agree with TRBD2. Germline V gene lookup returns CDR1 SGHRS and CDR2 YFSETQ. The CDR3 is made up of 14 amino acids. After removal of 4 bases from V and 6 bases from J, the junction contained 6 bases not matched to a gene. In DNA form, the CDR3 reads TGCGCCAGCAGCACGACTAGCGAGCTCAATGAGCAGTTCTTC. Its protein is CASSTTSELNEQFF.

The rearrangement uses TRBV12-3 or TRBV12-4 and TRBJ2-1; D gene ambiguous. This CDR3 has 14 residues. The germline V and J ends were trimmed by 0 bases and 6 bases, with 9 bases remaining between them. The DNA of the CDR3 is TGTGCCAGCAGTTTAGCGCTGGCAACCAATGAGCAGTTCTTC. Protein product: CASSLALATNEQFF.

The gene calls are TRBV4-1 and TRBJ2-1, with TRBD2 as a possible D gene (6 bases). Trimming removed 0 bases from V and 8 bases from J, with 11 bases in between. The CDR3 length is 14 residues. Per the germline V gene, CDR1 is MGHRA and CDR2 is YSYEKL. The CDR3 sequence: CASSQELASDEQFF. The CDR3 region has the DNA TGCGCCAGCAGCCAAGAACTAGCATCAGATGAGCAGTTCTTC.

The chain has TRBV6-1 and TRBJ2-7; 7 bases fit TRBD2. The germline gives CDR1 MNHNS, CDR2 SASEGT. The trim removed 5 bases at V and 7 bases at J, leaving 11 bases unmatched. There are 14 residues in the CDR3. CDR3 nucleotide sequence: TGTGCCAGCAGTAAGGAGGGAGGGGTGAGGGAGCAGTACTTC. This gives the protein CASSKEGGVREQYF.